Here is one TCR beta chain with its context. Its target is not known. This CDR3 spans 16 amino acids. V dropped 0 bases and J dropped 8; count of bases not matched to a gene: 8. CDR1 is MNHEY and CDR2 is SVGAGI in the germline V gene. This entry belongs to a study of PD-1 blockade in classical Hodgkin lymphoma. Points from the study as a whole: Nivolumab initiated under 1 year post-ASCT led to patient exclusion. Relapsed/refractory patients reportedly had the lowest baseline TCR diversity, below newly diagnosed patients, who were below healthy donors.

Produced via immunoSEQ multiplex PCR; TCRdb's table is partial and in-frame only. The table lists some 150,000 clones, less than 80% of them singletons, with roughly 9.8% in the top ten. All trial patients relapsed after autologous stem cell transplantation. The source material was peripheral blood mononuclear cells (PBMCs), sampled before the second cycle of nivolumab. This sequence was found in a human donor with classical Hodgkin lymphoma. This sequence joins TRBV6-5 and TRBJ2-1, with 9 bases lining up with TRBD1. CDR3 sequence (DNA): TGTGCCAGCAGTTACTCTTCCGGGACAGGGAGCGATGAGCAGTTCTTC. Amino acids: CASSYSSGTGSDEQFF.